Presented here are 12 T cell receptor beta chains from one specimen sequenced in a study of cytomegalovirus exposure and HLA in healthy donors. The primer mix had 60 Vbeta and 13 Jbeta primers. Here immunoSEQ multiplex PCR was the method, and the copy in TCRdb shows in-frame clones only, minus some. This table has about 110,000 clones, roughly 14% appearing once. The sample comprised PBMCs. The receptors come from a woman aged 18 to 35 in good health and CMV-seronegative.

The gene calls are TRBV6-1 and TRBJ1-2; D unresolved. This CDR3 region has 12 residues. From germline, CDR1 is MNHNS and CDR2 SASEGT. V lost 4 bases, J lost 8 bases, and 11 bases lay in between. DNA for the CDR3: TGTGCCAGCAGTGTCGGGGTGGGGGGCTACACCTTC. Translating gives CASSVGVGGYTF.

This clone was found many times. The genes are TRBV14 and TRBJ2-1, with a tentative D call TRBD2 (5 bases). V dropped 0 bases and J dropped 10 bases, with 16 bases sitting between them. The germline gives CDR1 SGHDN, CDR2 FVKESK. This CDR3 region has 15 residues. The CDR3 DNA is TGTGCCAGCAGCCAAGACCTTCGGGGATACGGAGAGCAGTTCTTC. Translation gives CASSQDLRGYGEQFF. Full variable domain (remainder filled in from reference TRBV14 and TRBJ2-1): EAGVTQFPSHSVIEKGQTVTLRCDPISGHDNLYWYRRVMGKEIKFLLHFVKESKQDESGMPNNRFLAERTGGTYSTLKVQPAELEDSGVYFCASSQDLRGYGEQFFGPGTRLTVL.

CDR3 coding DNA: TGTGCCACCCTGGACAGGGGAAAGAACACTGAAGCTTTCTTT. Protein: CATLDRGKNTEAFF. J is TRBJ1-1 and V is TRBV6-5; TRBD1 matches at 9 bases. J was trimmed by 1 base and V by 10 bases; bases with no gene match: 7. This CDR3 has 14 residues. Germline CDR1 reads MNHEY; CDR2 reads SVGAGI.

The V gene is TRBV6-6, the J gene TRBJ1-6; D uncertain. This CDR3 spans 13 amino acids. CDR1 is MNHNY and CDR2 is SVGAGI in the germline V gene (reference sequence). V lost 6 bases to trimming and J lost 6 bases, with 9 bases between them. The CDR3 DNA reads as TGTGCCAGCAGGCTAAATAGTAATTCACCCCTCCACTTT. Its protein is CASRLNSNSPLHF.

The chain has TRBV27 and TRBJ1-2; D might be TRBD1 (5 bases). V lost 7 bases and J lost 6, with 24 bases in between. CDR3 length equals 16 residues. Germline lookup yields CDR1 MNHEY and CDR2 SMNVEV (reference sequence). The CDR3 bases are TGTGCCAGCACTCCCCTCTCCCGGATCAGGGTGGATGGCTACACCTTC. This sequence encodes CASTPLSRIRVDGYTF.

The rearrangement links TRBV9 to TRBJ2-7, with D hard to call. The V end was cut by 3 bases, the J end by 3 bases, with 13 bases between. This CDR3 has 14 residues. Per the germline V gene, CDR1 is SGDLS and CDR2 is YYNGEE. The CDR3 nucleotides read TGTGCCAGCAGCGCCGCCCCCATCGGCTACGAGCAGTACTTC. It encodes CASSAAPIGYEQYF. The complete variable domain, with remaining parts taken from reference TRBV9 and TRBJ2-7, reads DSGVTQTPKHLITATGQRVTLRCSPRSGDLSVYWYQQSLDQGLQFLIQYYNGEERAKGNILERFSAQQFPDLHSELNLSSLELGDSALYFCASSAAPIGYEQYFGPGTRLTVT.

This chain connects TRBV5-1 to TRBJ2-1; possibly TRBD1 for D (7 bases). Germline CDR1 reads SGHRS; CDR2 reads YFSETQ. V lost 5 bases and J 10 bases, leaving 13 bases between the germline ends. This CDR3 has 12 residues. As DNA, the CDR3 is TGCGCCAGCAGTTTACAGGGGAGGGAGCAGTTCTTC. Translating gives CASSLQGREQFF.

This chain connects TRBV6-6 to TRBJ1-2; TRBD1 matches at 7 bases. The germline CDR1 and CDR2 sequences are MNHNY and SVGAGI (reference sequence). This CDR3 contains 14 residues. Trimming took 4 bases from V and 3 from J; bases not matched to a gene: 5. The CDR3 is CASSSEGTDYGYTF. The CDR3 DNA reads as TGTGCCAGCAGTTCTGAAGGGACAGACTATGGCTACACCTTC.

The V call is TRBV14, the J call TRBJ1-2, with 8 bases fitting TRBD1. V was pared by 4 bases and J by 7 bases, with 8 bases of the junction left unmatched. Germline V CDR1 and CDR2: SGHDN, FVKESK. The CDR3 runs to 14 residues. CDR3 sequence (DNA): TGTGCCAGCAGCCTCGGACAGGGCGCCCGTGGCTACACCTTC. Translating gives CASSLGQGARGYTF.

About this clone itself: An end of the junction differs from the germline gene, which may be a read error. The rearrangement uses TRBV30 and TRBJ2-4; TRBD1 agrees at 7 bases. CDR3 length: 12 amino acids. Germline V gene sequence: CDR1 GTSNPN, CDR2 SVGIG (reference sequence). The CDR3 DNA sequence: TGCGCAGGGGGATCGGGCAAAAACATTCAGTACTTC. Encoded protein: CAGGSGKNIQYF.

The chain carries TRBV19 and TRBJ2-5, with a possible D match to TRBD2 (5 bases). Trimming pared 6 bases from V and 5 bases from J, leaving 19 bases between. Germline V gene lookup returns CDR1 LNHDA and CDR2 SQIVND (reference sequence). The CDR3 sequence is 15 residues long. The CDR3 region is CASSVIRDPSETQYF. Written as DNA, the CDR3 is TGTGCCAGTAGCGTCATACGGGATCCCTCGGAGACCCAGTACTTC.

This clone was detected only a few times. The chain couples TRBV7-9 to TRBJ2-5; weak D call: TRBD2 (6 bases). Trimming left V 1 base short and J 9 bases short, with 9 bases between. The V gene's germline CDR1 is SEHNR and CDR2 FQNEAQ (reference sequence). The length of the CDR3 is 12 residues. The CDR3 region is CASSLGGEAQYF. Here the CDR3 DNA reads TGTGCCAGCAGCTTAGGTGGGGAGGCCCAGTACTTC.